Below, one TCR beta chain is given with its context. Its antigen is unidentified. Sequencing was performed with immunoSEQ multiplex PCR; in TCRdb, only in-frame clones are kept and a portion is missing. Altogether approximately 270,000 clones are present, around 90% being singletons, with the ten largest covering roughly 0.4%. The CDR3 spans 17 residues. Trimming at V came to 4 bases and at J to 5 bases, leaving 10 bases not matched to a gene. Germline assignment: CDR1 SGHVS and CDR2 FNYEAQ. This specimen belongs to a study of cytomegalovirus exposure and HLA in healthy donors. On the study more broadly: The same platform was used for the roughly 130 validation repertoires and the roughly 670 first-cohort repertoires, a later analysis reported. Study-level results: In vitro, three CMV-associated chains proved specific for CMV antigens. Later, an analysis found that TCR clusters from the first cohort tended to co-occur in the roughly 110 validation repertoires.

The sequencing input was PBMCs. V gene TRBV7-6 combines with J gene TRBJ1-6, with 8 bases fitting TRBD1. This clonotype was obtained from a woman under 30 in good health and CMV-seronegative. CDR3 protein: CASSSTRQGTNNSPLHF. The CDR3 DNA is TGTGCCAGCAGCTCCACCCGACAGGGGACTAATAATTCACCCCTCCACTTT.